These T cell receptor beta chains were read from a single sample in a study of blood T cell repertoires in COVID-19. Clones were read by immunoSEQ multiplex PCR, and TCRdb kept only the in-frame ones, dropping some. The profile shows some 22,000 clones, just over 85% of them singletons. Sequencing was done on a sample of peripheral blood. These receptors were collected from a woman of 80 years or more with acute or convalescent COVID-19. Both conserved end residues are part of each CDR3. The D gene is left open where the match is weak. For some rows the clone size is stated as once, few or many, or as a class when expanded; others skip it.

.	TRBV5-1	.	TRBJ2-2	CASSLRQGRAGELFF	TGCGCCAGCAGCTTGCGACAGGGGAGGGCCGGGGAGCTGTTTTTT
TRBD1	TRBV5-1	.	TRBJ2-7	CASSSNQGQGTYEQYF	TGCGCCAGCAGCTCCAATCAGGGACAGGGGACCTACGAGCAGTACTTC
TRBD1	TRBV19	.	TRBJ2-7	CASSPGQAYEQYF	TGTGCCAGTAGTCCGGGACAGGCCTACGAGCAGTACTTC
TRBD2	TRBV7-9	.	TRBJ2-3	CASSYYSGSPADTQYF	TGTGCCAGCAGCTACTATAGCGGGAGCCCCGCAGATACGCAGTATTTT
.	TRBV5-6	.	TRBJ2-6	CASSSPGSSGANVLTF	TGTGCCAGCAGCTCCCCGGGGTCTTCTGGGGCCAACGTCCTGACTTTC
TRBD2	TRBV18	.	TRBJ2-1	CASSRQPPNLAGGINEQFF	TGTGCCAGCTCAAGACAGCCCCCGAACCTAGCGGGGGGAATTAATGAGCAGTTCTTC
.	TRBV7-8	.	TRBJ2-4	CASSSAGLLAKNIQYF	TGTGCCAGCAGCTCAGCAGGACTGCTAGCCAAAAACATTCAGTACTTC
.	TRBV5-1	once	TRBJ2-2	CASSLGTVISPGELFF	TGCGCCAGCAGCTTGGGGACAGTAATATCCCCCGGGGAGCTGTTTTTT
.	TRBV5-8	.	TRBJ1-4	CASSPGLLTNEKLFF	TGTGCCAGCAGCCCGGGGTTGCTGACTAATGAAAAACTGTTTTTT
.	TRBV7-2	once	TRBJ2-1	CASSLEGGAGPYNEQFF	TGTGCCAGCAGCTTAGAGGGAGGAGCGGGCCCGTACAATGAGCAGTTCTTC
TRBD2	TRBV7-9	once	TRBJ2-1	CASSFLAGGGYEQFF	TGTGCCAGCAGCTTTCTAGCGGGAGGAGGATATGAGCAGTTCTTC
.	TRBV3-1/TRBV3-2	.	TRBJ1-1	CASSPRRGENTEAFF	TGTGCCAGCAGCCCCCGTCGGGGTGAGAACACTGAAGCTTTCTTT
TRBD1	TRBV7-8	.	TRBJ1-5	CASSLGTGGNQPQHF	TGTGCCAGCAGCTTAGGGACAGGGGGCAATCAGCCCCAGCATTTT
.	TRBV18	once	TRBJ1-2	CASSPDLLTFNYGYTF	TGTGCCAGCTCACCCGACTTGCTGACGTTTAACTATGGCTACACCTTC
TRBD1	TRBV11-2	.	TRBJ2-5	CASRQGALETQYF	TGTGCCAGCAGGCAGGGGGCTTTAGAGACCCAGTACTTC
.	TRBV4-2	.	TRBJ1-4	CASQPNLQASVEKLFF	TGTGCCAGCCAGCCAAATCTTCAGGCATCCGTTGAAAAACTGTTTTTT
TRBD1	TRBV10-3	.	TRBJ1-1	CATSGTGGTEAFF	TGTGCCACGTCCGGGACAGGGGGCACTGAAGCTTTCTTT
.	TRBV30	.	TRBJ1-2	CAWSVDGSYGYTF	TGTGCCTGGAGTGTAGATGGCAGCTATGGCTACACCTTC
TRBD1	TRBV27	.	TRBJ2-7	CASSPSGQGPSYEQYF	TGTGCCAGCAGTCCCAGTGGACAGGGGCCCTCCTACGAGCAGTACTTC
.	TRBV11-2	.	TRBJ1-5	CASSPTGPNQPQHF	TGTGCCAGCAGCCCCACCGGTCCTAATCAGCCCCAGCATTTT
.	TRBV5-4	.	TRBJ2-5	CASSLAGKETQYF	TGTGCCAGCAGCTTGGCAGGGAAAGAGACCCAGTACTTC
.	TRBV5-1	few	TRBJ2-2	CASRSTRNTGELFF	TGCGCCAGCAGGTCGACTAGGAACACCGGGGAGCTGTTTTTT
.	TRBV14	.	TRBJ2-7	CASSQVLVPPYEQYF	TGTGCCAGCAGCCAAGTACTAGTCCCCCCCTACGAGCAGTACTTC
TRBD2	TRBV14	.	TRBJ2-3	CASTPLSGRGGSVDTQYF	TGTGCCAGCACCCCACTCAGTGGTCGGGGCGGGAGTGTGGATACGCAGTATTTT
.	TRBV27	.	TRBJ2-5	CASSPTVARRDQYF	TGTGCCAGCAGTCCCACCGTGGCGCGCAGGGACCAGTACTTC
TRBD2	TRBV30	.	TRBJ2-1	CAWSLAGVGSWWQFF	TGTGCCTGGAGTCTAGCGGGAGTGGGTTCTTGGTGGCAGTTCTTC
TRBD1	TRBV5-6	few	TRBJ2-1	CASSLGTGEQFF	TGTGCCAGCAGCTTGGGGACAGGGGAGCAGTTCTTC
.	TRBV5-1	.	TRBJ2-5	CASSLDLETQYF	TGCGCCAGCAGCTTGGACTTAGAGACCCAGTACTTC
.	TRBV30	.	TRBJ1-6	CACQGFLSPLHF	TGTGCCTGCCAGGGTTTTCTTTCACCCCTCCACTTT
TRBD2	TRBV3-1/TRBV3-2	.	TRBJ2-1	CASSQLGTSGNEQFF	TGTGCCAGCAGCCAATTGGGGACTAGCGGCAATGAGCAGTTCTTC
.	TRBV5-1	once	TRBJ2-7	CASSLTALPTFPTSRTYEQYF	TGCGCCAGCAGCTTGACAGCACTCCCTACCTTTCCTACGAGCAGGACCTACGAGCAGTACTTC
.	TRBV5-4	.	TRBJ1-1	CASSIGQRNTEAFF	TGTGCCAGCAGCATAGGACAGAGGAACACTGAAGCTTTCTTT
TRBD1	TRBV7-2	once	TRBJ1-4	CASTGGRGQGAGEKLFF	TGTGCCAGCACGGGGGGCCGGGGCCAGGGGGCGGGAGAAAAACTGTTTTTT
TRBD1	TRBV6-2/TRBV6-3	.	TRBJ1-2	CASSSRFKGQGNYGYTF	TGTGCCAGCAGTTCTCGCTTCAAAGGACAGGGGAACTATGGCTACACCTTC
.	TRBV18	.	TRBJ2-3	CASSPETTSTDTQYF	TGTGCCAGCTCACCAGAGACTACAAGCACAGATACGCAGTATTTT
.	TRBV9	.	TRBJ1-1	CASSVGHGTEAFF	TGTGCCAGCAGCGTAGGGCATGGCACTGAAGCTTTCTTT
.	TRBV29-1	.	TRBJ2-1	CSVPTPPSYNEQFF	TGCAGCGTGCCGACCCCCCCTAGCTACAATGAGCAGTTCTTC
.	TRBV29-1	.	TRBJ1-2	CSGSQGDNGYTF	TGCAGCGGATCACAGGGTGACAATGGCTACACCTTC
.	TRBV12-3/TRBV12-4	.	TRBJ1-1	CASSYRENTEAFF	TGTGCCAGCAGTTACAGGGAGAACACTGAAGCTTTCTTT
.	TRBV29-1	.	TRBJ2-3	CSVVKKQGSFASTDTQYF	TGCAGCGTTGTTAAGAAGCAGGGATCGTTTGCTAGCACAGATACGCAGTATTTT
TRBD1	TRBV6-5	.	TRBJ1-1	CASAGGRGTEAFF	TGTGCCAGTGCAGGGGGCCGGGGGACTGAAGCTTTCTTT
.	TRBV6-2/TRBV6-3	.	TRBJ1-2	CASSYSKGSPYGYTF	TGTGCCAGCAGTTACTCGAAGGGGTCTCCCTATGGCTACACCTTC
TRBD2	TRBV19	.	TRBJ2-6	CASQLAEASGANVLTF	TGTGCCAGCCAACTAGCGGAGGCCTCTGGGGCCAACGTCCTGACTTTC
.	TRBV14	few	TRBJ2-3	CASSPRGYTQYF	TGTGCCAGCAGCCCCCGGGGGTATACGCAGTATTTT
.	TRBV4-3	.	TRBJ1-1	CASSQRTVNTEAFF	TGCGCCAGCAGCCAAAGGACAGTTAACACTGAAGCTTTCTTT